This T cell receptor (beta chain) was identified in a study of circulating CD8 cells and anti-PD-1 response in melanoma. TCR libraries were prepared from approximately 15 ng of total RNA with the QIAseq Immune Repertoire TCR panel. One entry per CDR3 protein results from TCRdb running MiXCR on the reads. This table holds about 190 distinct CDR3 sequences, 4.5% to 5.5% found once. The CDR3 spans 12 residues. Trimming pared 3 bases from V and 7 bases from J, leaving 10 bases between. Germline V lookup: CDR1 SGHAT, CDR2 FQNNGV. By sample share, this clonotype is large. Four subsets defined by PD-1 and/or TIGIT were sorted from live CD3+CD8+TCRalphabeta+ cells.

This TCR came from a human donor with melanoma. The input for sequencing was CD8+ T cells from PBMCs, taken at baseline or after one month of anti-PD-1 therapy (not recorded which). The V and J genes are TRBV11-2 and TRBJ2-7; D is perhaps TRBD1 (5 bases). The CDR3 region is CASSFQGWEQYF. DNA of the CDR3: TGTGCCAGCAGCTTCCAGGGTTGGGAGCAGTACTTC.